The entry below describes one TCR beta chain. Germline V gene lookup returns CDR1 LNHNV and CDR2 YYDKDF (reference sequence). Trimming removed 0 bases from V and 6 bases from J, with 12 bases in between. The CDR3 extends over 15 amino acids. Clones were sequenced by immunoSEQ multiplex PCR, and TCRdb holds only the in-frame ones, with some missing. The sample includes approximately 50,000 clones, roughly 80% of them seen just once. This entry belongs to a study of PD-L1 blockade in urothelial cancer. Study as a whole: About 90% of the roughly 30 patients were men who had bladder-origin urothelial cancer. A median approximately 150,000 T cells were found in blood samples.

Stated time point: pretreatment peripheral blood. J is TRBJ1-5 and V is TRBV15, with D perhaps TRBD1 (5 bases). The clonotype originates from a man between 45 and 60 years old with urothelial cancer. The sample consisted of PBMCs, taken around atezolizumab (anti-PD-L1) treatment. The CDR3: CATSRDGREGQPQHF. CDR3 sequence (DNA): TGTGCCACCAGCAGAGATGGCAGGGAGGGTCAGCCCCAGCATTTT.